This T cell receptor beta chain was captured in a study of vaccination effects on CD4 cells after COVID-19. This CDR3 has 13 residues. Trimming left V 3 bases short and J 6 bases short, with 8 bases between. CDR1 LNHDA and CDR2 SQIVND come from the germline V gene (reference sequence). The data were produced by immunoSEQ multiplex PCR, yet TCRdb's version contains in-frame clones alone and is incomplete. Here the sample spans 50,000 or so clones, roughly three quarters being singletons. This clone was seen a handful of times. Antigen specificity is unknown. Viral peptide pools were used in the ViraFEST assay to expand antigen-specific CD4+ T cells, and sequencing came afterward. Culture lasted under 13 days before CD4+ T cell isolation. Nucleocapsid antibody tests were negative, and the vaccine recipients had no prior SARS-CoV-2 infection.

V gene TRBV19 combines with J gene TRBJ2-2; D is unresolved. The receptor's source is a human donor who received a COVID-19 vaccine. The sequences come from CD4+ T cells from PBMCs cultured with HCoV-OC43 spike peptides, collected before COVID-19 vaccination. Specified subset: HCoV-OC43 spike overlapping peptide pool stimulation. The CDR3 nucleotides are TGTGCCAGTAGTATTATACTTCCCGGGGAGCTGTTTTTT. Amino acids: CASSIILPGELFF.